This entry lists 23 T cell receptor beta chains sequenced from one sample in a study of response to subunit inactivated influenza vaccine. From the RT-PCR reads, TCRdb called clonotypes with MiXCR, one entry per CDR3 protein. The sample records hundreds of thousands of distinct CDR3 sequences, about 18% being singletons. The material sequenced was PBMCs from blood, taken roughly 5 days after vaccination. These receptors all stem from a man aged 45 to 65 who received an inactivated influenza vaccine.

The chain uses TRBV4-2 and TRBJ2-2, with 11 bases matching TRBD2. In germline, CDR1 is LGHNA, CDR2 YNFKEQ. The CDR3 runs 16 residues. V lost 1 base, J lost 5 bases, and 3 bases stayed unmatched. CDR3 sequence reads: CASSQVTSGNTGELFF. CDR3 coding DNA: TGTGCCAGCAGCCAAGTGACTAGCGGGAATACCGGGGAGCTGTTTTTT.

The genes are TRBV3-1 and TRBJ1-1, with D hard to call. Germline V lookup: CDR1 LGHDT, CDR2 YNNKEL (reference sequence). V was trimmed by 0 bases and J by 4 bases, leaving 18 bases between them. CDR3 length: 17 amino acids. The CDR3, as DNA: TGTGCCAGCAGCCAAGATTGGGGAAGGCCCGAGGTCACTGAAGCTTTCTTT. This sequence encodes CASSQDWGRPEVTEAFF.

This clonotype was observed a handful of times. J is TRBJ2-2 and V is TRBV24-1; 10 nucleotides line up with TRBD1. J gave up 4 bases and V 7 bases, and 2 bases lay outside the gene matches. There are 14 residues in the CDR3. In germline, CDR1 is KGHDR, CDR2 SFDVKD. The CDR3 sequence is CATRGQGRTGELFF. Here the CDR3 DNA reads TGTGCCACCAGGGGACAGGGGCGCACCGGGGAGCTGTTTTTT.

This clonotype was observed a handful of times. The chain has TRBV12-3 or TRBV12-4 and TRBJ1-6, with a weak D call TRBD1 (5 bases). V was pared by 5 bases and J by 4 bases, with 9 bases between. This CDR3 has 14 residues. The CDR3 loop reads CASSPRQYNSPLHF. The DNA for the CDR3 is TGTGCCAGCAGTCCTAGACAGTATAATTCACCCCTCCACTTT.

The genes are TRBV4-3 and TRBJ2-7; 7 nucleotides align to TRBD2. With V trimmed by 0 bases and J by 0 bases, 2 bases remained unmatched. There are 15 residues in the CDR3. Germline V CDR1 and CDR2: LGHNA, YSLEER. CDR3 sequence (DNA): TGCGCCAGCAGCCAAGACGGGGGGTTCTCCTACGAGCAGTACTTC. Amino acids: CASSQDGGFSYEQYF.

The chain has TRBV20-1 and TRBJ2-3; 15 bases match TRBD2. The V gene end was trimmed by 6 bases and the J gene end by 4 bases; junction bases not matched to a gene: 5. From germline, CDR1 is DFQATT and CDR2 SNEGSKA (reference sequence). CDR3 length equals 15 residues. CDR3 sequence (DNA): TGCAGTGCCGGACTAGCGGGGGGGCTCGCAGATACGCAGTATTTT. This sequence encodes CSAGLAGGLADTQYF.

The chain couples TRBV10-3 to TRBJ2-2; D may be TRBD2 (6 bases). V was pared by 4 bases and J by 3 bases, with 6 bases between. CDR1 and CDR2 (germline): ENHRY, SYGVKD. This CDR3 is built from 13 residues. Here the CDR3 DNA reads TGTGCCATCAGTGGACTAGACACCGGGGAGCTGTTTTTT. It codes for CAISGLDTGELFF.

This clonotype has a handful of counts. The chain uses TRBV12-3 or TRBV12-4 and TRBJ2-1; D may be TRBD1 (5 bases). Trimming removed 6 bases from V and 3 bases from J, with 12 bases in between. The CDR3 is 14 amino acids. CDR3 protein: CASRARQFYNEQFF. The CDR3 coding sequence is TGTGCCAGCAGAGCTAGACAGTTCTACAATGAGCAGTTCTTC.

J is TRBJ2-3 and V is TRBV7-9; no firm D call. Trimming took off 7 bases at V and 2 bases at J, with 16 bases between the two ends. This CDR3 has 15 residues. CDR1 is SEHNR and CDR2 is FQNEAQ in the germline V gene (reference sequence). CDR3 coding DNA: TGTGCCAGCACCCCAGAGTACGGGCTCACAGATACGCAGTATTTT. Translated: CASTPEYGLTDTQYF. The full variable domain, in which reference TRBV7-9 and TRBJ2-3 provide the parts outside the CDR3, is DTGVSQNPRHKITKRGQNVTFRCDPISEHNRLYWYRQTLGQGPEFLTYFQNEAQLEKSRLLSDRFSAERPKGSFSTLEIQRTEQGDSAMYLCASTPEYGLTDTQYFGPGTRLTVL.

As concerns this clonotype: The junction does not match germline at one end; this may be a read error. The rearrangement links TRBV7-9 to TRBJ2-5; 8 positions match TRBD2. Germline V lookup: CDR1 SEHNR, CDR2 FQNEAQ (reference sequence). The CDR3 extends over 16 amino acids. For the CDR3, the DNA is TGTGCCAGCGGCTTAGTGGTAGCGGGGAGCCAAGAGACCCAGTACTTC. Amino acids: CASGLVVAGSQETQYF.

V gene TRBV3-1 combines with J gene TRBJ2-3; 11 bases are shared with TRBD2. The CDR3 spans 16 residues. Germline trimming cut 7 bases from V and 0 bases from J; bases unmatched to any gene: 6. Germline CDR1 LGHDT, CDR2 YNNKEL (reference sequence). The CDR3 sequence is CASKGTSGTSTDTQYF. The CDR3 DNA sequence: TGTGCCAGCAAAGGGACTAGCGGAACTAGCACAGATACGCAGTATTTT.

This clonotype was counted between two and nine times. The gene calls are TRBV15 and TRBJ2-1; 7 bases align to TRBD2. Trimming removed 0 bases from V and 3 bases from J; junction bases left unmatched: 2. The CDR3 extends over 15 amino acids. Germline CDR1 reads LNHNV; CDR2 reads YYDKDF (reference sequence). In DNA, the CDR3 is TGTGCCACCAGCAGAGATCTAGCGGTCTACAATGAGCAGTTCTTC. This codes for CATSRDLAVYNEQFF.

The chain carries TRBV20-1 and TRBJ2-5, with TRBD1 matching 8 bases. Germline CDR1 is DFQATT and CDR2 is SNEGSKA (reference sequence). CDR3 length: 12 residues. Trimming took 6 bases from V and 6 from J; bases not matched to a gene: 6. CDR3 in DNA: TGCAGTGCCCTAGACAGGGGCCAGACCCAGTACTTC. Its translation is CSALDRGQTQYF.

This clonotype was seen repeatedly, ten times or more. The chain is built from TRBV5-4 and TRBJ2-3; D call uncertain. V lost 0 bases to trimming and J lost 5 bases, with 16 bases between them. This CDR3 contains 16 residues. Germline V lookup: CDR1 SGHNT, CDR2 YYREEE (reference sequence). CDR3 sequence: CASSLGFARSGDTQYF. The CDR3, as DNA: TGTGCCAGCAGCTTGGGGTTCGCCCGCTCGGGAGATACGCAGTATTTT.

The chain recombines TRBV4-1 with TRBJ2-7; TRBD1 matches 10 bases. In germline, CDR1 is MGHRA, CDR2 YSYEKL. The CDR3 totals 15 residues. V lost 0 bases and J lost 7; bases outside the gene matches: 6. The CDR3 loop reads CASSQEGTGVGEQYF. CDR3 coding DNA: TGCGCCAGCAGCCAAGAAGGGACAGGGGTGGGGGAGCAGTACTTC.

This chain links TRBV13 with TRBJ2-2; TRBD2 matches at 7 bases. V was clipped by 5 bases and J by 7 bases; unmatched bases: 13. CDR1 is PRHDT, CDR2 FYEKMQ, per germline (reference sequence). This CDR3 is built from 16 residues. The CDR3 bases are TGTGCCAGCAGCCATCCAGGGACTACCCCAGTCGGGGAGCTGTTTTTT. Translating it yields CASSHPGTTPVGELFF.

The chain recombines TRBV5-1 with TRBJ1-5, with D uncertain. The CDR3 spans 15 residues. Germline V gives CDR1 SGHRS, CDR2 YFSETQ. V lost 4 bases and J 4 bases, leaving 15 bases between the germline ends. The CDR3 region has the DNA TGCGCCAGCAGCCCAGACGGTCACTCTAATCAGCCCCAGCATTTT. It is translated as CASSPDGHSNQPQHF.

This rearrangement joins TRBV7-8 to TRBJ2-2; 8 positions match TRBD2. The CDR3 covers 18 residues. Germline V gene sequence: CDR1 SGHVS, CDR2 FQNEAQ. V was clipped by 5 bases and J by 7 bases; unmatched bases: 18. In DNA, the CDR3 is TGTGCCAGCAGCCCATCGCAGGGTGGGACTAGAGGTCTCGGGGAGCTGTTTTTT. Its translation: CASSPSQGGTRGLGELFF.

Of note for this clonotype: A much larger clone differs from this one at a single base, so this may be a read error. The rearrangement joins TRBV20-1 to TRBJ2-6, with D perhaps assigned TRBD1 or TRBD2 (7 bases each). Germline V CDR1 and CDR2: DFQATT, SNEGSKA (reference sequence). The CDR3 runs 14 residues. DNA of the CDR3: TGCAGTGCCACGACAGGGAGCGGGGCCGACGTCCTGACTTTC. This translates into CSATTGSGADVLTF.

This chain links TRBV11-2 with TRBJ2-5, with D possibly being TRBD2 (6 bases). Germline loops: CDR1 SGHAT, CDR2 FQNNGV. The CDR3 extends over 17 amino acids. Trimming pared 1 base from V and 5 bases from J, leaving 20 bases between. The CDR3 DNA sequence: TGTGCCAGCAGCTTAGTTTCATTTTGGGGGACTGGGGAGACCCAGTACTTC. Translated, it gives CASSLVSFWGTGETQYF.

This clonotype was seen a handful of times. CDR3 region: CSAQYRGTTGELFF. CDR3 bases: TGCAGTGCTCAGTACAGGGGGACCACCGGGGAGCTGTTTTTT. The rearrangement joins TRBV20-1 to TRBJ2-2; TRBD1 matches 8 bases. Germline V gene data show CDR1 as DFQATT and CDR2 as SNEGSKA (reference sequence). Germline trimming cut 5 bases from V and 4 bases from J; bases unmatched to any gene: 6. The CDR3 length is 14 residues.

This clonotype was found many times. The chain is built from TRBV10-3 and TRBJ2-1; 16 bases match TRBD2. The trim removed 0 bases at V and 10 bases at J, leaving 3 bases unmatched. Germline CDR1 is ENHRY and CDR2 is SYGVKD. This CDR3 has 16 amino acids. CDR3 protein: CAISESGLAGGLEQFF. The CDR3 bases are TGTGCCATCAGTGAGTCGGGACTAGCGGGGGGGCTCGAGCAGTTCTTC.

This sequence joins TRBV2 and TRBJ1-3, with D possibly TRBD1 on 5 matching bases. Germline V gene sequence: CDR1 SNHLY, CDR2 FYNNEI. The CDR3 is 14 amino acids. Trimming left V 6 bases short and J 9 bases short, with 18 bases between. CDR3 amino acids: CASRETRESGTIYF. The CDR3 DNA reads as TGTGCCAGCAGGGAAACCAGGGAATCTGGCACCATATATTTT.